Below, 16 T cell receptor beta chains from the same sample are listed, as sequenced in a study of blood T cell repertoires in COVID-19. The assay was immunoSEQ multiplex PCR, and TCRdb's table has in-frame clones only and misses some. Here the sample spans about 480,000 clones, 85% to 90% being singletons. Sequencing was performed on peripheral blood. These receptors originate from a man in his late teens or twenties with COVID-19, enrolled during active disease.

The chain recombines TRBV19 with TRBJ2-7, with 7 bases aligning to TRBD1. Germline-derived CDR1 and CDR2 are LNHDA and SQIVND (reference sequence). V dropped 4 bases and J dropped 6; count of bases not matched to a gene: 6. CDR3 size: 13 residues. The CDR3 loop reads CASSTTGAREQYF. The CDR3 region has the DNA TGTGCCAGTAGTACAACAGGGGCCCGCGAGCAGTACTTC.

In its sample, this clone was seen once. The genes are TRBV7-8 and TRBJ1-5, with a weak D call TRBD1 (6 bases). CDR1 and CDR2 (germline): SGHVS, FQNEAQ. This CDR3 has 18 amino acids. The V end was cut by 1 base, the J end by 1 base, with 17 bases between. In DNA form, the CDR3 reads TGTGCCAGCAGCTTAGGAGAACAGGGACCTACGAGCAATCAGCCCCAGCATTTT. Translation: CASSLGEQGPTSNQPQHF.

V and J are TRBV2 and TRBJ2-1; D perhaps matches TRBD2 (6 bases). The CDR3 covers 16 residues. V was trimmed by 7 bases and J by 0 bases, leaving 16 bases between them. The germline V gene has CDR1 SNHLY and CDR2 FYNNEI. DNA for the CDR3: TGTGCCAGCACTAGGGACTCGATTAGCTCCTACAATGAGCAGTTCTTC. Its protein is CASTRDSISSYNEQFF.

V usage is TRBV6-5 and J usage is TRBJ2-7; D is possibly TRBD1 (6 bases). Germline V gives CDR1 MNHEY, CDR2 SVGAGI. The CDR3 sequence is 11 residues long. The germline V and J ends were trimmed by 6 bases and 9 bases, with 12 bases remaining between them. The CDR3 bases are TGTGCCAGCAGAATGACAGGCTGGCAGTACTTC. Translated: CASRMTGWQYF.

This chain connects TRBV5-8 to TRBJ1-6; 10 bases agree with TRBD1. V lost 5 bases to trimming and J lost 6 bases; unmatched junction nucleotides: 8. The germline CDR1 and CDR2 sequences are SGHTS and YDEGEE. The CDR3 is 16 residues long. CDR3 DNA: TGTGCCAGCAGACCCCGGGACAGGGGTGGTAATTCACCCCTCCACTTT. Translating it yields CASRPRDRGGNSPLHF.

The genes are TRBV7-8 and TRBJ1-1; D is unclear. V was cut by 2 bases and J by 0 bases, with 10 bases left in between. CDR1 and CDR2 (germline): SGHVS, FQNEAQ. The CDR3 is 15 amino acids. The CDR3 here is CASSLYERVNTEAFF. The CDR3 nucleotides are TGTGCCAGCAGCTTATATGAGAGAGTGAACACTGAAGCTTTCTTT. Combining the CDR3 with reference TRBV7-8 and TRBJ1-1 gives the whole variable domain GAGVSQSPRYKVAKRGQDVALRCDPISGHVSLFWYQQALGQGPEFLTYFQNEAQLDKSGLPSDRFFAERPEGSVSTLKIQRTQQEDSAVYLCASSLYERVNTEAFFGQGTRLTVV.

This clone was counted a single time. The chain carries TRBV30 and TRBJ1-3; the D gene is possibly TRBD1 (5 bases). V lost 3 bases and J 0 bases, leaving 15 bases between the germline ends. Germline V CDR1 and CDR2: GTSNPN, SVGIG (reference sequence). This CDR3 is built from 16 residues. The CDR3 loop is CAWRAWGVSSGNTIYF. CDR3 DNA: TGTGCCTGGAGGGCCTGGGGGGTTAGCTCTGGAAACACCATATATTTT.

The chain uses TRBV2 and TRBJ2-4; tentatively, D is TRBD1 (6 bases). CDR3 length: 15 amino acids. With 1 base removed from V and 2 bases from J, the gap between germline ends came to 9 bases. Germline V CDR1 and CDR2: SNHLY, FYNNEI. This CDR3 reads CASSEDRVSKNIQYF. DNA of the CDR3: TGTGCCAGCAGTGAAGACAGGGTATCCAAAAACATTCAGTACTTC.

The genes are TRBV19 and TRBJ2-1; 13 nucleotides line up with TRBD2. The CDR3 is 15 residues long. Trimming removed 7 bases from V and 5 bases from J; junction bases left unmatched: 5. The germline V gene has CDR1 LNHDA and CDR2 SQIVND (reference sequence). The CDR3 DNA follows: TGTGCCAGTACCATCACTAGCGGGGGGGACAATGAGCAGTTCTTC. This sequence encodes CASTITSGGDNEQFF.

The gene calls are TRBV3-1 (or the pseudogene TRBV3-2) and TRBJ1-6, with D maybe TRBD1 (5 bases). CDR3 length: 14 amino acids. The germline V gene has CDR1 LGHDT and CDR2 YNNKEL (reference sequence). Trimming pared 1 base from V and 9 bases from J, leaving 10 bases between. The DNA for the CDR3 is TGTGCCAGCAGCCAAGGTCAGGGTACTTCACCCCTCCACTTT. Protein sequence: CASSQGQGTSPLHF.

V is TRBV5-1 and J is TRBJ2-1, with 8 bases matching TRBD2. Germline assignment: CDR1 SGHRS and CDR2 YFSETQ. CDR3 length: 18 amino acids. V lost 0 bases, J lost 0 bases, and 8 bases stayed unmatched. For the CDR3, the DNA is TGCGCCAGCAGCTTGGCCATTAGCGGGATCAGCTCCTACAATGAGCAGTTCTTC. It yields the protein CASSLAISGISSYNEQFF.

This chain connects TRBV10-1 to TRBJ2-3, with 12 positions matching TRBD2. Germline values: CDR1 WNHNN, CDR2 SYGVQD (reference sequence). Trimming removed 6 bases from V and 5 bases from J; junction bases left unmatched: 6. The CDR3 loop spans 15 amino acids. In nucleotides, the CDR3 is TGCGCCAGCAGCCAGACTAGCGGGGGCCTAGATACGCAGTATTTT. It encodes CASSQTSGGLDTQYF.

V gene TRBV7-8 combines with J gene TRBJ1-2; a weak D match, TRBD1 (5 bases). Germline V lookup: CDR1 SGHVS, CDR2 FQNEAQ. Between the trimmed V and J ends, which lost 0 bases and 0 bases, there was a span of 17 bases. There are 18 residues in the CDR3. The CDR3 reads CASSLARQPLNTNYGYTF. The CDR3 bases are TGTGCCAGCAGCTTAGCTCGACAGCCTCTTAATACTAACTATGGCTACACCTTC.

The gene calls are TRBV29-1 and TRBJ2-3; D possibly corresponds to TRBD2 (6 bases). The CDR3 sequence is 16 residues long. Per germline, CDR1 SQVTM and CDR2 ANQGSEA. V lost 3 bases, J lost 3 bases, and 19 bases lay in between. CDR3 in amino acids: CSVENAAGFGTDTQYF. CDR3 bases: TGCAGCGTTGAGAACGCTGCGGGGTTCGGGACAGATACGCAGTATTTT.

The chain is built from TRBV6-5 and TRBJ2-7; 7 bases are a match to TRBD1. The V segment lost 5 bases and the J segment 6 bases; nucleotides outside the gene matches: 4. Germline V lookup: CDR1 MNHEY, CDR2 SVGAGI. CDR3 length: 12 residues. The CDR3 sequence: CASSNRGGEQYF. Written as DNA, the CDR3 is TGTGCCAGCAGTAACAGGGGTGGCGAGCAGTACTTC.

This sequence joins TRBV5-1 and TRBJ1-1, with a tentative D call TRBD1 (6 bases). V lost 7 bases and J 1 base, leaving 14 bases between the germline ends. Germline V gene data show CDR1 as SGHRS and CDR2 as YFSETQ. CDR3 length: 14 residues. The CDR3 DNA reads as TGCGCCAGCCGTGGTGGGGGCGAGAACACTGAAGCTTTCTTT. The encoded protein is CASRGGGENTEAFF.